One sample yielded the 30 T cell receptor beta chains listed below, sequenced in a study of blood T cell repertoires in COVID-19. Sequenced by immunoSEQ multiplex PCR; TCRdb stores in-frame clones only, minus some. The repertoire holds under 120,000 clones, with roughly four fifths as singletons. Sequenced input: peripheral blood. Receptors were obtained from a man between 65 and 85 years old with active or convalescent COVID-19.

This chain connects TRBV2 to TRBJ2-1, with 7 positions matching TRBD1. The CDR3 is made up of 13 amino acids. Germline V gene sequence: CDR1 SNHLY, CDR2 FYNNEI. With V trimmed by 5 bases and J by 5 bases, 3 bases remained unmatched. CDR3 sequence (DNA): TGTGCCAGCAGTCGGACAGGAGACAATGAGCAGTTCTTC. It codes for CASSRTGDNEQFF.

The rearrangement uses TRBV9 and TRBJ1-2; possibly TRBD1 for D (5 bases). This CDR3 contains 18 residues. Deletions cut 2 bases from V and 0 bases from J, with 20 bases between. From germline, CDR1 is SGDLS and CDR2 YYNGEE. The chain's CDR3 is CASSVSSREGKPNYGYTF. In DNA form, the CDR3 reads TGTGCCAGCAGCGTTTCCAGCAGGGAGGGGAAACCTAACTATGGCTACACCTTC. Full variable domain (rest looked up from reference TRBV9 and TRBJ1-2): DSGVTQTPKHLITATGQRVTLRCSPRSGDLSVYWYQQSLDQGLQFLIQYYNGEERAKGNILERFSAQQFPDLHSELNLSSLELGDSALYFCASSVSSREGKPNYGYTFGSGTRLTVV.

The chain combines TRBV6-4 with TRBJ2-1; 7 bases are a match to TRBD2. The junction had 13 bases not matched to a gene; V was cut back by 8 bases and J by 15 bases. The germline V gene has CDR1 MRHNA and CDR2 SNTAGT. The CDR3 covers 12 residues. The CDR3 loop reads CASVGTTRSGFF. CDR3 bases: TGTGCCAGCGTTGGGACTACCCGATCTGGGTTCTTC.

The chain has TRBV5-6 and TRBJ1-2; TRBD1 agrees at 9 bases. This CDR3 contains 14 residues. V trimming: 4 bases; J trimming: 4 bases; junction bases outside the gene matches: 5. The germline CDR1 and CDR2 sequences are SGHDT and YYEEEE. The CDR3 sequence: CASSNRGLSYGYTF. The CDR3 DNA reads TGTGCCAGCAGCAACAGGGGGCTCAGCTATGGCTACACCTTC.

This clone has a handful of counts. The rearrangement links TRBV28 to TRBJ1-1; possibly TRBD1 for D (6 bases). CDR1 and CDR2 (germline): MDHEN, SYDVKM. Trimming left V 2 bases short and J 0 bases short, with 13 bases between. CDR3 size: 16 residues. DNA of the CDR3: TGTGCCAGCAGTTTAACCAGGGGAGGGATGAACACTGAAGCTTTCTTT. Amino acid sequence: CASSLTRGGMNTEAFF.

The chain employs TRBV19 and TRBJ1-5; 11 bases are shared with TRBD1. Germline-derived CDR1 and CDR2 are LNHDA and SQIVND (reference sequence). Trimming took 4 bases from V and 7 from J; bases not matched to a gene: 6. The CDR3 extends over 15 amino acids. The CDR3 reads CASSSYRDRGQPQHF. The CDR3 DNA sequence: TGTGCCAGTAGTAGCTACCGGGACAGGGGGCAGCCCCAGCATTTT.

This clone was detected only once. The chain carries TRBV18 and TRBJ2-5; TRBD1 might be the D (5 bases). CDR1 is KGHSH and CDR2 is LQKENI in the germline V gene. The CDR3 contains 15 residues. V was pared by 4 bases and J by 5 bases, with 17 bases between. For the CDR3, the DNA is TGTGCCAGCTCACTCGGCGAGCAGGGTCGGGAGACCCAGTACTTC. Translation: CASSLGEQGRETQYF. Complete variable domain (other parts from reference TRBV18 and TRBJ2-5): NAGVMQNPRHLVRRRGQEARLRCSPMKGHSHVYWYRQLPEEGLKFMVYLQKENIIDESGMPKERFSAEFPKEGPSILRIQQVVRGDSAAYFCASSLGEQGRETQYFGPGTRLLVL.

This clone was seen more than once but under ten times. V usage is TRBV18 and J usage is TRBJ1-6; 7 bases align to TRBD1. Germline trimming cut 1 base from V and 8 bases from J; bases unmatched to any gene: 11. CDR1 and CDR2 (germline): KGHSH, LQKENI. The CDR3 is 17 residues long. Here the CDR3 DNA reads TGTGCCAGCTCACCACTCGGACAGGTGGGGCGTGATTCACCCCTCCACTTT. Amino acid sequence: CASSPLGQVGRDSPLHF. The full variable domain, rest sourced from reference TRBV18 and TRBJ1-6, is NAGVMQNPRHLVRRRGQEARLRCSPMKGHSHVYWYRQLPEEGLKFMVYLQKENIIDESGMPKERFSAEFPKEGPSILRIQQVVRGDSAAYFCASSPLGQVGRDSPLHFGNGTRLTVT.

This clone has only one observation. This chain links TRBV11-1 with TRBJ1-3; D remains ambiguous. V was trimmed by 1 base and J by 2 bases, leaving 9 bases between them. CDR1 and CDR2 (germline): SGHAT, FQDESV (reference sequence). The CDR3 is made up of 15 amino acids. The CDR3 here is CASSLDFLTGNTIYF. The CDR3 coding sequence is TGTGCCAGCAGCTTAGACTTCCTTACTGGAAACACCATATATTTT.

CDR3 DNA sequence: TGTGCCAGCAGCCAAGATGCCGGGAATTCACCCCTCCACTTT. Encoded protein: CASSQDAGNSPLHF. The rearrangement joins TRBV3-1 (or the pseudogene TRBV3-2) to TRBJ1-6; D gene ambiguous. The V and J ends lost 0 bases and 7 bases respectively, with 7 bases between them. Germline V gives CDR1 LGHDT, CDR2 YNNKEL (reference sequence). The CDR3 runs 14 residues.

In nucleotides, the CDR3 is TGTGCCAGCAGCCGAACCGGGACAGGGGTTAACTATGGCTACACCTTC. Translating it yields CASSRTGTGVNYGYTF. J is TRBJ1-2 and V is TRBV11-2; 10 positions agree with TRBD1. This CDR3 is 16 amino acids long. J was trimmed by 1 base and V by 5 bases; bases with no gene match: 7. Germline CDR1 is SGHAT and CDR2 is FQNNGV.

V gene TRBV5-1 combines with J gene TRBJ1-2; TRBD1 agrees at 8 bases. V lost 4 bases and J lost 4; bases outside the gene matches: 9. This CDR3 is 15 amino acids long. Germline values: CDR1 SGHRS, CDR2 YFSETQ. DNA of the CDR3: TGCGCCAGCAGCCCAGGACAGGGTAGGGGCTATGGCTACACCTTC. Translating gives CASSPGQGRGYGYTF.

CDR3 region: CASSFGQVTDTQYF. CDR3 DNA: TGTGCCAGCAGCTTCGGACAGGTCACAGATACGCAGTATTTT. This sequence joins TRBV5-4 and TRBJ2-3, with 7 bases aligning to TRBD1. The CDR3 is 14 residues long. Germline lookup yields CDR1 SGHNT and CDR2 YYREEE (reference sequence). The J segment lost 2 bases and the V segment lost 2 bases, leaving 2 bases of the junction unmatched.

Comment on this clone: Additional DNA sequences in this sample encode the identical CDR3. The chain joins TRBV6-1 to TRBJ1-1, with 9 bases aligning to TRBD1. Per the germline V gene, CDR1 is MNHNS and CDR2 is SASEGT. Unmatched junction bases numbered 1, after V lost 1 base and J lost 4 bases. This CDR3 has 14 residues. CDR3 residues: CASSEGQGVTEAFF. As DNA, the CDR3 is TGTGCCAGCAGTGAAGGACAGGGGGTCACTGAAGCTTTCTTT.

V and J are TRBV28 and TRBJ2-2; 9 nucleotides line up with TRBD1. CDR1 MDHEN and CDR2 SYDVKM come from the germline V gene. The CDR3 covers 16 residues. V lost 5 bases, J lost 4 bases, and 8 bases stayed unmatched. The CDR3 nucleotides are TGTGCCAGCAGTCTGCTCAGGACAGGGGTCACCGGGGAGCTGTTTTTT. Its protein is CASSLLRTGVTGELFF.

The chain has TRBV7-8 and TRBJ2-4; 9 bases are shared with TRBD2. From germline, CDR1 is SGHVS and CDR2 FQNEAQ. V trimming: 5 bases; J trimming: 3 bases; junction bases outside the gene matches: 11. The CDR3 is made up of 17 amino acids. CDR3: CASSLMSGRSGKNIQYF. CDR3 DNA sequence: TGTGCCAGCAGCCTGATGAGCGGGAGGTCAGGCAAAAACATTCAGTACTTC.

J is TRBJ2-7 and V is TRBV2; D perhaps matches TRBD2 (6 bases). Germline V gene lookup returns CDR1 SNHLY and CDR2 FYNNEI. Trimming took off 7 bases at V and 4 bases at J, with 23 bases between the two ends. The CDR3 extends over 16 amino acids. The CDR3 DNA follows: TGTGCCAGCACCCCGGCCGGAGCGTTGCGGGATTACGAGCAGTACTTC. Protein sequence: CASTPAGALRDYEQYF. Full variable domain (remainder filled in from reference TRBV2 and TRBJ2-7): EPEVTQTPSHQVTQMGQEVILRCVPISNHLYFYWYRQILGQKVEFLVSFYNNEISEKSEIFDDQFSVERPDGSNFTLKIRSTKLEDSAMYFCASTPAGALRDYEQYFGPGTRLTVT.

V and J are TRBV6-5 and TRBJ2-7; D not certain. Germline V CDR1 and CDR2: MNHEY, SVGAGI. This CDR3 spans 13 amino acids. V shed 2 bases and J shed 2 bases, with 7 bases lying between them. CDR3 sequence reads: CASSYGQTYEQYF. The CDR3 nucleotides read TGTGCCAGCAGTTACGGGCAGACCTACGAGCAGTACTTC.

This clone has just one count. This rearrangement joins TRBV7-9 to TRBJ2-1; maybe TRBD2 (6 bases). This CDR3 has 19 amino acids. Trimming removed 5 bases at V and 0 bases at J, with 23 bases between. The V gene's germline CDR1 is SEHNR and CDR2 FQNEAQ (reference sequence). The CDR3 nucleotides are TGTGCCAGCAGCGATCCGGGACTTTTCTCCGATAGCTCCTACAATGAGCAGTTCTTC. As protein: CASSDPGLFSDSSYNEQFF.

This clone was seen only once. The CDR3 DNA reads as TGTGCCATCCAGTTGGACAGGAACACTGAAGCTTTCTTT. Protein: CAIQLDRNTEAFF. The chain links TRBV10-3 to TRBJ1-1; D might be TRBD1 (6 bases). The length of the CDR3 is 13 residues. Trimming took 8 bases from V and 1 from J, leaving 11 bases between them. CDR1 is ENHRY and CDR2 is SYGVKD in the germline V gene.

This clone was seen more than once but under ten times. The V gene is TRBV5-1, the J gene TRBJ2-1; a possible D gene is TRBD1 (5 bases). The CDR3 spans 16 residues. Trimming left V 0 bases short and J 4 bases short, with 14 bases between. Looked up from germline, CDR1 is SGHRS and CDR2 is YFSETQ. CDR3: CASSLAQGILYNEQFF. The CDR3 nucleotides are TGCGCCAGCAGCTTGGCTCAGGGCATCCTTTACAATGAGCAGTTCTTC. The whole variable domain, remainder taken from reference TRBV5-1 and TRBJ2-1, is KAGVTQTPRYLIKTRGQQVTLSCSPISGHRSVSWYQQTPGQGLQFLFEYFSETQRNKGNFPGRFSGRQFSNSRSEMNVSTLELGDSALYLCASSLAQGILYNEQFFGPGTRLTVL.

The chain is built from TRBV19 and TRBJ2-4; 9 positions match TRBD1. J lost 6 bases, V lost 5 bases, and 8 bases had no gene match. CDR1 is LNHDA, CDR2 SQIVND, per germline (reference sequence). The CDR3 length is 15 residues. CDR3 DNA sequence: TGTGCCAGTAGTTCCCGGACAGGGGTGGGAAACATTCAGTACTTC. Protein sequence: CASSSRTGVGNIQYF.

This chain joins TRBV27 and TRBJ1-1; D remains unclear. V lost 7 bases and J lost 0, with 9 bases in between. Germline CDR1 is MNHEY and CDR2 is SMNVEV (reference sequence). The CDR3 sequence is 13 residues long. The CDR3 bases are TGTGCCAGCACCTTTAGCATGAACACTGAAGCTTTCTTT. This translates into CASTFSMNTEAFF.

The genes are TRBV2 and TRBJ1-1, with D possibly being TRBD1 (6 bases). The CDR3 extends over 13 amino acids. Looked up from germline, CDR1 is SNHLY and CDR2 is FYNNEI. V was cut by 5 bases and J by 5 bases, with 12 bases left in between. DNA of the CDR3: TGTGCCAGCAGTACAGGGCCTGGGACTGAAGCTTTCTTT. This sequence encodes CASSTGPGTEAFF. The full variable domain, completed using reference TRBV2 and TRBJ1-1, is EPEVTQTPSHQVTQMGQEVILRCVPISNHLYFYWYRQILGQKVEFLVSFYNNEISEKSEIFDDQFSVERPDGSNFTLKIRSTKLEDSAMYFCASSTGPGTEAFFGQGTRLTVV.

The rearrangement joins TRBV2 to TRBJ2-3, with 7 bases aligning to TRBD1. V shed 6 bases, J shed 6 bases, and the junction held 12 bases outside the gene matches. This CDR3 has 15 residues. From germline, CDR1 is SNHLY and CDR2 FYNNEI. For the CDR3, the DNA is TGTGCCAGCAGCAAAGGGGGCCGGTCCGCGGATACGCAGTATTTT. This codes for CASSKGGRSADTQYF.

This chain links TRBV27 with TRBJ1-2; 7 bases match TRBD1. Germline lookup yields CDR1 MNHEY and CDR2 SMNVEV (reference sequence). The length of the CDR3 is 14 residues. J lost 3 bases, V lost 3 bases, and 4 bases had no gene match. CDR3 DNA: TGTGCCAGCAGTTTGAAGGGGGCGGACTATGGCTACACCTTC. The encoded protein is CASSLKGADYGYTF.

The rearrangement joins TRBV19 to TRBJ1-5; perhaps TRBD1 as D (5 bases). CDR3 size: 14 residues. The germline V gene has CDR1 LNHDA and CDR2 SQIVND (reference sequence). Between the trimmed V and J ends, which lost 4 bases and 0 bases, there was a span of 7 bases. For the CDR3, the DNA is TGTGCCAGTAGTAGCAGGGTTAGCAATCAGCCCCAGCATTTT. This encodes CASSSRVSNQPQHF.

The CDR3: CASSRDRGSYGYTF. CDR3 in DNA: TGTGCCAGCAGCAGGGACAGGGGAAGCTATGGCTACACCTTC. The chain combines TRBV4-2 with TRBJ1-2; TRBD1 agrees at 10 bases. The ends lost 5 bases at V and 4 bases at J; junction bases unmatched: 4. Germline V gene sequence: CDR1 LGHNA, CDR2 YNFKEQ. The CDR3 runs 14 residues.

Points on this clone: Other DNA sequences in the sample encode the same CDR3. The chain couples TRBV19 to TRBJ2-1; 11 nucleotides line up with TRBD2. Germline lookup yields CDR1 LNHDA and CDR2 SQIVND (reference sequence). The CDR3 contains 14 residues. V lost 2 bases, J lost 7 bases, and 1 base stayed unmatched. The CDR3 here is CASSILAGGNEQFF. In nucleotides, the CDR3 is TGTGCCAGTAGTATACTAGCGGGAGGAAATGAGCAGTTCTTC. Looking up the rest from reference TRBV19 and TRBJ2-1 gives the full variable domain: DGGITQSPKYLFRKEGQNVTLSCEQNLNHDAMYWYRQDPGQGLRLIYYSQIVNDFQKGDIAEGYSVSREKKESFPLTVTSAQKNPTAFYLCASSILAGGNEQFFGPGTRLTVL.

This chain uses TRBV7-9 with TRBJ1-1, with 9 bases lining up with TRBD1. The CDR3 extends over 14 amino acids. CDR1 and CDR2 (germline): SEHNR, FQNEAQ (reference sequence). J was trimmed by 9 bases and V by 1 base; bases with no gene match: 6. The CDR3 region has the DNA TGTGCCAGCAGCTTAGATTCAGGACAGGGGAAAGCTTTCTTT. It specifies CASSLDSGQGKAFF.